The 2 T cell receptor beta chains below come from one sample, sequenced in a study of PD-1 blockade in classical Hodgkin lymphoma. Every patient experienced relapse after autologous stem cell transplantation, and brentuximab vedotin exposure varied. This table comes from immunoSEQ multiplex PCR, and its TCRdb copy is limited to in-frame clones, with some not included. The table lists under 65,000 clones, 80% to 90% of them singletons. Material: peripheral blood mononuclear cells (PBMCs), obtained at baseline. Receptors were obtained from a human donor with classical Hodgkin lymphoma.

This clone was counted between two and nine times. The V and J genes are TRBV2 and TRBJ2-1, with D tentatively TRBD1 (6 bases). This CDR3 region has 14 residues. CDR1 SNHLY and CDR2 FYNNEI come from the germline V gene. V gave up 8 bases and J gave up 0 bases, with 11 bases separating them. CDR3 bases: TGTGCCAGCCGGACAGTACTCTCCTACAATGAGCAGTTCTTC. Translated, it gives CASRTVLSYNEQFF. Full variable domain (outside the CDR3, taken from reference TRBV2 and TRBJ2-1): EPEVTQTPSHQVTQMGQEVILRCVPISNHLYFYWYRQILGQKVEFLVSFYNNEISEKSEIFDDQFSVERPDGSNFTLKIRSTKLEDSAMYFCASRTVLSYNEQFFGPGTRLTVL.

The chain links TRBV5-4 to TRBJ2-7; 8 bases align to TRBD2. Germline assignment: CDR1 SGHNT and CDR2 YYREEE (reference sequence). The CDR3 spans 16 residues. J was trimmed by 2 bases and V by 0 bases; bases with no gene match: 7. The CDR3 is CASSLAGGGQTYEQYF. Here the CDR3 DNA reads TGTGCCAGCAGCTTGGCCGGCGGGGGGCAGACCTACGAGCAGTACTTC.